Listed below are T cell receptor beta chains from one sample, sequenced in a study of T cells in Graves' hyperthyroidism and ophthalmopathy. MiXCR, applied by TCRdb to the multiplex PCR reads, yields one record per CDR3 protein. This sample yields about 98,000 distinct CDR3 sequences, of which approximately 39% are seen a single time; roughly a tenth belongs to the top ten. The sequenced sample was peripheral blood or thyroid tissue (not recorded which). These receptors were taken from a woman under 40 with Graves' hyperthyroidism. CDR3s include the opening cysteine and the closing phenylalanine or tryptophan. D genes are given only for firm matches. A clone size is listed for some rows: how often the clone was seen (once, few, many), or a class if it is expanded.

j_gene	d_gene	v_gene	abundance	CDR3aa	CDR3nt
TRBJ2-7	-	TRBV5-1	-	CASSLFVGVEQYF	TGCGCCAGCAGCTTGTTCGTGGGAGTCGAGCAGTACTTC
TRBJ2-5	-	TRBV12-3/TRBV12-4	many	CASSSHRDLQETQYF	TGTGCCAGCAGCAGTCACAGGGATCTACAAGAGACCCAGTACTTC
TRBJ1-1	TRBD1	TRBV5-1	many	CASSSGQGLNTEAFF	TGCGCCAGCAGCTCGGGACAGGGATTGAACACTGAAGCTTTCTTT
TRBJ2-7	TRBD1	TRBV13	once	CASSSRGTGYEQYF	TGTGCCAGCAGCTCCCGGGGGACAGGCTACGAGCAGTACTTC
TRBJ1-3	-	TRBV5-5	-	CASVAGNTIYF	TGTGCCAGCGTTGCTGGAAACACCATATATTTT
TRBJ2-5	-	TRBV12-3/TRBV12-4	-	CASSLIGAGRETQYF	TGTGCCAGCAGTTTAATAGGGGCAGGGCGAGAGACCCAGTACTTC
TRBJ2-7	-	TRBV5-1	many	CASGLGDSRDDEQYF	TGCGCCAGCGGCCTTGGAGACAGTAGAGACGACGAGCAGTACTTC
TRBJ2-7	TRBD2	TRBV7-2	many	CASSHSGARSYEQYF	TGTGCCAGCAGCCATAGCGGGGCCCGCTCGTACGAGCAGTACTTC
TRBJ2-2	TRBD2	TRBV9	few	CASSGGLDTQAGELFF	TGTGCCAGCAGCGGCGGACTAGATACTCAGGCCGGGGAGCTGTTTTTT
TRBJ2-4	-	TRBV20-1	-	CSATLGAGRDIQYF	TGCAGTGCTACCTTGGGGGCGGGAAGAGACATTCAGTACTTC
TRBJ2-3	TRBD2	TRBV20-1	many	CSAPLAGGTDTQYF	TGCAGTGCTCCTTTAGCGGGAGGAACAGATACGCAGTATTTT
TRBJ2-7	TRBD2	TRBV20-1	-	CSATGLAGGSYEQYF	TGCAGTGCGACCGGACTAGCGGGAGGCTCCTACGAGCAGTACTTC
TRBJ2-3	-	TRBV5-1	few	CASSFDAVGSTDTQYF	TGCGCCAGCAGCTTTGATGCAGTGGGAAGCACAGATACGCAGTATTTT
TRBJ1-2	-	TRBV9	many	CASSVVEGGYTF	TGTGCCAGCAGCGTAGTCGAGGGTGGCTACACCTTC
TRBJ1-3	-	TRBV7-6	-	CASSLDGTGGAFFGQGTIYF	-
TRBJ1-3	-	TRBV20-1	many	CSARTGATGNTIYF	TGCAGTGCTAGGACGGGGGCAACTGGAAACACCATATATTTT
TRBJ2-7	-	TRBV6-6	-	CASSLTAQGEDYEQYF	TGTGCCAGCAGTTTAACCGCCCAGGGGGAGGACTACGAGCAGTACTTC
TRBJ1-4	-	TRBV7-9	-	CASSKLANEKLFF	TGTGCCAGCAGTAAGCTAGCTAATGAAAAACTGTTTTTT
TRBJ1-4	TRBD1	TRBV19	-	CAWSPYETGRSEKLFF	TGTGCCTGGAGTCCTTATGAGACAGGGCGGAGTGAAAAACTGTTTTTT
TRBJ1-5	TRBD1	TRBV6-6	many	CASSYSGNRGWQPQHF	TGTGCCAGCAGTTACTCGGGAAACAGGGGATGGCAGCCCCAGCATTTT